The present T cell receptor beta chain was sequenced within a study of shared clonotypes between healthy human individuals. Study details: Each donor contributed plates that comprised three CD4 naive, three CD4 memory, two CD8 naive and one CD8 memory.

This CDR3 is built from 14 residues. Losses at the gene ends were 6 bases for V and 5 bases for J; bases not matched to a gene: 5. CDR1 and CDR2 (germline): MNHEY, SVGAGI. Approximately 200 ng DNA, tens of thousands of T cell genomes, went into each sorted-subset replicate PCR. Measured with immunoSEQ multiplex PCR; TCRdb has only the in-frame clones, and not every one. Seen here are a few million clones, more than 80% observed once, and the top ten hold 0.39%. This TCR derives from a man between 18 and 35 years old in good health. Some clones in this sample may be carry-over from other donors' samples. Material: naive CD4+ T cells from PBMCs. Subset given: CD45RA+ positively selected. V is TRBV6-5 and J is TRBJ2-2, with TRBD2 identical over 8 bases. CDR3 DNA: TGTGCCAGCAGAGCGGGAGCGAGGACCGGGGAGCTGTTTTTT. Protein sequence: CASRAGARTGELFF.